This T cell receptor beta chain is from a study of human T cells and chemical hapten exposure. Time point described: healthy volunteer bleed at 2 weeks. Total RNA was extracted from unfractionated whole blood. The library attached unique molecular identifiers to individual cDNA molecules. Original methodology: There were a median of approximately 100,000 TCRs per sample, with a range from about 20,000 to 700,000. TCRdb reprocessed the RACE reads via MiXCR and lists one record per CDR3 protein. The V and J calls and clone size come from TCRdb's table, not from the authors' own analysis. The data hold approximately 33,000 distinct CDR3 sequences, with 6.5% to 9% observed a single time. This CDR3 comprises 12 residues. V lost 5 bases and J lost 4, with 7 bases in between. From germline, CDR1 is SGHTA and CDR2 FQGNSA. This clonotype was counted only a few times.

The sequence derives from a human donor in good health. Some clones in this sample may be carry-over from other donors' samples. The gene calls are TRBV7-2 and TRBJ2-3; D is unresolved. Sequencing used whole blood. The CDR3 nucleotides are TGTGCCAGCAGCCCCCCCGCAGATACGCAGTATTTT. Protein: CASSPPADTQYF.